The 10 T cell receptor beta chains below were found in one sample sequenced in a study of T-cell reconstitution after alpha-beta-depleted transplantation in children. TCRbeta library construction was performed incorporating unique molecular identifiers. TCRdb re-analysed the PCR reads in MiXCR, keeping a single row per CDR3 protein. The sample yields 330,000 or so distinct CDR3 sequences, over 9.5% seen once. Sequencing used PBMCs, obtained before TCRalphabeta/CD19-depleted stem cell transplant. These receptor sequences come from a boy under three years old with acute myeloid leukemia, due to receive a stem cell transplant.

This clonotype showed up just a few times. The chain recombines TRBV14 with TRBJ2-7, with D possibly matching TRBD1 (6 bases). With 0 bases removed from V and 2 bases from J, the gap between germline ends came to 11 bases. This CDR3 comprises 15 residues. CDR1 and CDR2 (germline): SGHDN, FVKESK. In DNA, the CDR3 is TGTGCCAGCAGCCAAGACAGGACAGCCCCCTACGAGCAGTACTTC. Translated, it gives CASSQDRTAPYEQYF.

This clonotype appeared many times. The chain joins TRBV5-1 to TRBJ2-3; D unresolved. This CDR3 is built from 16 residues. Germline V gene lookup returns CDR1 SGHRS and CDR2 YFSETQ. Trimming left V 2 bases short and J 0 bases short, with 13 bases between. CDR3 region: CASSFGPTSSTDTQYF. In DNA, the CDR3 is TGCGCCAGCAGCTTCGGGCCAACCTCTAGCACAGATACGCAGTATTTT.

This clonotype has only a few counts. The chain recombines TRBV4-2 with TRBJ1-2, with D perhaps matching TRBD1 (5 bases). Germline V gives CDR1 LGHNA, CDR2 YNFKEQ. The CDR3 is made up of 13 amino acids. The V and J ends lost 0 bases and 6 bases respectively, with 8 bases between them. The CDR3 nucleotides are TGTGCCAGCAGCCAAGACGGCAGGGATGGCTACACCTTC. As protein: CASSQDGRDGYTF.

This clonotype was seen at least ten times. The chain has TRBV28 and TRBJ2-5, with D tentatively TRBD2 (5 bases). The CDR3 length is 15 residues. Germline values: CDR1 MDHEN, CDR2 SYDVKM. The V end lost 6 bases, the J end lost 5 bases, and 19 bases lay between the germline ends. The CDR3 loop is CASSLPGLGRETQYF. CDR3 DNA sequence: TGTGCCAGCAGCTTACCGGGGTTAGGGCGGGAGACCCAGTACTTC.

This clonotype was counted between two and nine times. The V and J genes are TRBV7-8 and TRBJ2-2; D possibly corresponds to TRBD1 (6 bases). Germline-derived CDR1 and CDR2 are SGHVS and FQNEAQ. The germline V and J ends were trimmed by 4 bases and 2 bases, with 11 bases remaining between them. The CDR3 contains 15 residues. The CDR3 nucleotides read TGTGCCAGCAGCTCAAGACAGGCCAACACCGGGGAGCTGTTTTTT. Amino acids: CASSSRQANTGELFF.

The rearrangement uses TRBV5-1 and TRBJ2-1; the match to TRBD2 covers 11 bases. There are 17 residues in the CDR3. After removal of 5 bases from V and 3 bases from J, the junction contained 10 bases not matched to a gene. Germline V gene data show CDR1 as SGHRS and CDR2 as YFSETQ. CDR3 sequence reads: CASRALVGTSGYNEQFF. CDR3 sequence (DNA): TGCGCCAGCAGGGCACTAGTCGGGACTAGCGGCTACAATGAGCAGTTCTTC.

Concerning this clonotype: A much larger clonotype is one base distant, so this may be a read error. This chain uses TRBV6-1 with TRBJ2-2, with D possibly being TRBD1 or TRBD2 (5 bases each). From germline, CDR1 is MNHNS and CDR2 SASEGT. V shed 8 bases and J shed 6 bases, with 19 bases lying between them. The CDR3 contains 15 residues. The CDR3 DNA reads as TGTGCCAGCCATCCTGAGGGACGGGGAGCCGGGGAGCTGTTTTTT. It yields the protein CASHPEGRGAGELFF.

This chain connects TRBV7-2 to TRBJ1-5; 8 bases are shared with TRBD1. Germline trimming cut 1 base from V and 3 bases from J; bases unmatched to any gene: 5. The CDR3 is 16 residues long. CDR1 is SGHTA, CDR2 FQGNSA, per germline. The CDR3 nucleotides read TGTGCCAGCAGCTTAGAAGGGACAGGCTCCAATCAGCCCCAGCATTTT. Amino acids: CASSLEGTGSNQPQHF.

This clonotype has a count of ten or more. The rearrangement links TRBV15 to TRBJ2-7, with D possibly matching TRBD1 (5 bases). In germline, CDR1 is LNHNV, CDR2 YYDKDF (reference sequence). V lost 3 bases and J lost 3, with 15 bases in between. This CDR3 comprises 15 residues. CDR3 sequence: CATSSRRQTFYEQYF. The CDR3 nucleotides are TGTGCCACCAGCAGCCGTAGACAGACCTTCTACGAGCAGTACTTC.

This clonotype has just a few counts. The chain carries TRBV9 and TRBJ2-5; D could derive from TRBD1 or TRBD2 (6 bases each). CDR1 is SGDLS, CDR2 YYNGEE, per germline. The CDR3 totals 15 residues. V was clipped by 0 bases and J by 2 bases, with 11 bases between them. CDR3 protein: CASSVERGVQETQYF. DNA for the CDR3: TGTGCCAGCAGCGTAGAGAGGGGGGTACAAGAGACCCAGTACTTC.